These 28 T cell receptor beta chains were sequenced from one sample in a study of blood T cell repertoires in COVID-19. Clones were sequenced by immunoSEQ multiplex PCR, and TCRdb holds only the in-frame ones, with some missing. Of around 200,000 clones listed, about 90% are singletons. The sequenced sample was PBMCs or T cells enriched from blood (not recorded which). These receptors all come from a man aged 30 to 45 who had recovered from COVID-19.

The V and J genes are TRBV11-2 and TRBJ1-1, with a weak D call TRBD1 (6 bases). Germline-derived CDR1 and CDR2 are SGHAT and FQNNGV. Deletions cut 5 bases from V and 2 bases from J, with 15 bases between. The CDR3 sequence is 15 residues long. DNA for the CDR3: TGTGCCAGCAGCCCCTACCGACAGGCCAACACTGAAGCTTTCTTT. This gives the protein CASSPYRQANTEAFF.

DNA for the CDR3: TGTGCCAGCAGTCCCGGATCAGCGGGAGCAAACACCGGGGAGCTGTTTTTT. Translation: CASSPGSAGANTGELFF. The gene calls are TRBV9 and TRBJ2-2, with 8 positions matching TRBD2. Germline V lookup: CDR1 SGDLS, CDR2 YYNGEE. J lost 2 bases, V lost 5 bases, and 11 bases had no gene match. The CDR3 spans 17 residues.

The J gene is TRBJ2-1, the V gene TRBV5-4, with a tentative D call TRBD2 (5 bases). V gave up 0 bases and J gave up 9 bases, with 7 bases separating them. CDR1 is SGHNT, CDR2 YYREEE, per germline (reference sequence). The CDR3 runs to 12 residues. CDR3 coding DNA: TGTGCCAGCAGCTTGGCCGGAGGTGAGCAGTTCTTC. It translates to CASSLAGGEQFF.

This chain's CDR3 is CASSLGQGDEQYF. The CDR3 region has the DNA TGTGCCAGCAGCCTGGGACAGGGTGACGAGCAGTACTTC. The chain has TRBV28 and TRBJ2-7; 9 bases fit TRBD1. Germline-derived CDR1 and CDR2 are MDHEN and SYDVKM. The CDR3 length is 13 residues. The V and J ends lost 6 bases and 5 bases, in that order; junction bases with no gene match: 5. Looking up the rest from reference TRBV28 and TRBJ2-7 gives the full variable domain: DVKVTQSSRYLVKRTGEKVFLECVQDMDHENMFWYRQDPGLGLRLIYFSYDVKMKEKGDIPEGYSVSREKKERFSLILESASTNQTSMYLCASSLGQGDEQYFGPGTRLTVT.

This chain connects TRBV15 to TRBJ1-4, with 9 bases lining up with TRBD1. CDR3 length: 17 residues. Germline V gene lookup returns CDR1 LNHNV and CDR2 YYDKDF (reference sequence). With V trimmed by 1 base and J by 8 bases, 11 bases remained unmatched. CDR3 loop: CATSRVPTGTGHEKLFF. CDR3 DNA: TGTGCCACCAGCAGAGTTCCGACCGGGACAGGGCACGAAAAACTGTTTTTT.

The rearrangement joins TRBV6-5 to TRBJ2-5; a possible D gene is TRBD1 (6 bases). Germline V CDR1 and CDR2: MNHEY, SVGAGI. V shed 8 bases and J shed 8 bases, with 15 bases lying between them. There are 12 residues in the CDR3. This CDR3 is CASRRDTYTQYF. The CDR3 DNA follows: TGTGCCAGCCGTAGGGACACCTATACCCAGTACTTC.

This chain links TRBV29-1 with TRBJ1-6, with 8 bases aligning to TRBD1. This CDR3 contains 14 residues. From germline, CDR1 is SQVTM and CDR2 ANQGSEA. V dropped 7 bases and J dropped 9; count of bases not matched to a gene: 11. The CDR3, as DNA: TGCAGCGCGCAGACAGGGGCGGAAAGTTCACCCCTCCACTTT. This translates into CSAQTGAESSPLHF.

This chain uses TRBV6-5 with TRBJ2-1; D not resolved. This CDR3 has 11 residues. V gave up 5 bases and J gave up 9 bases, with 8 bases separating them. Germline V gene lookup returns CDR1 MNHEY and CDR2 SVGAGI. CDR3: CASSRSGEQFF. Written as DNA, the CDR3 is TGTGCCAGCAGTAGATCGGGTGAGCAGTTCTTC.

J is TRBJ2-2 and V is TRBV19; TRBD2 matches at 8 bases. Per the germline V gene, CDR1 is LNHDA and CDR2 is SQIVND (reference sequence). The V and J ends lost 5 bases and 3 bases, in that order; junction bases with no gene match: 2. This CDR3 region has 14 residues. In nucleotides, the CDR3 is TGTGCCAGTAGTTTAGCGGGGTACACCGGGGAGCTGTTTTTT. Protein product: CASSLAGYTGELFF. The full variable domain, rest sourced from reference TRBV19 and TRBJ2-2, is DGGITQSPKYLFRKEGQNVTLSCEQNLNHDAMYWYRQDPGQGLRLIYYSQIVNDFQKGDIAEGYSVSREKKESFPLTVTSAQKNPTAFYLCASSLAGYTGELFFGEGSRLTVL.

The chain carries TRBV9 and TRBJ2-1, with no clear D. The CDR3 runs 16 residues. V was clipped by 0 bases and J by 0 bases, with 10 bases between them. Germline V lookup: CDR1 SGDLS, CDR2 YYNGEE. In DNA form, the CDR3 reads TGTGCCAGCAGCGTAGCGGCGGAGAGCTCCTACAATGAGCAGTTCTTC. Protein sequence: CASSVAAESSYNEQFF. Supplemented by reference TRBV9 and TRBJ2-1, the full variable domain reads DSGVTQTPKHLITATGQRVTLRCSPRSGDLSVYWYQQSLDQGLQFLIQYYNGEERAKGNILERFSAQQFPDLHSELNLSSLELGDSALYFCASSVAAESSYNEQFFGPGTRLTVL.

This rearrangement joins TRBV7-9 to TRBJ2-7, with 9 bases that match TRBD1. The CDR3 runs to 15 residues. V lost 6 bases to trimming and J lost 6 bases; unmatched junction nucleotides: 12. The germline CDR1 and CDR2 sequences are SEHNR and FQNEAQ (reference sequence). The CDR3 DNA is TGTGCCAGCAGTCGACCGGGACAGGGAAGGGTCGAGCAGTACTTC. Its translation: CASSRPGQGRVEQYF.

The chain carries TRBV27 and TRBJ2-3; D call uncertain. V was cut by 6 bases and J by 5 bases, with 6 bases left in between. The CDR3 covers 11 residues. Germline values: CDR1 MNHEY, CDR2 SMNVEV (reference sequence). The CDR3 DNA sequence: TGTGCCAGCAGCGTCGGAGATACGCAGTATTTT. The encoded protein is CASSVGDTQYF.

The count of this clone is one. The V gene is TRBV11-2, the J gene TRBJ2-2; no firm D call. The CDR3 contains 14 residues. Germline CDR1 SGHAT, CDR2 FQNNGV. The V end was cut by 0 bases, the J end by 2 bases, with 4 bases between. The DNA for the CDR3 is TGTGCCAGCAGCTTAGACACTAACACCGGGGAGCTGTTTTTT. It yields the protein CASSLDTNTGELFF.

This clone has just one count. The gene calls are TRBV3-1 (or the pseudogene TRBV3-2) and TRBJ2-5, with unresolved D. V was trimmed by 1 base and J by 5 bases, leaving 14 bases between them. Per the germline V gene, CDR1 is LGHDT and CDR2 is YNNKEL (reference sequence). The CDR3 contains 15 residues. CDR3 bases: TGTGCCAGCAGCCAAGGCGACTCCCGCTTGGAGACCCAGTACTTC. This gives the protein CASSQGDSRLETQYF.

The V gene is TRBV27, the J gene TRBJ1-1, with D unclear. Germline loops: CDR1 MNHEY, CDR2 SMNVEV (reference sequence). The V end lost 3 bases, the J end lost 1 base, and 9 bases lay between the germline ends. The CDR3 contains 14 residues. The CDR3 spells CASSFVGRNTEAFF. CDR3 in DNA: TGTGCCAGCAGTTTCGTGGGGAGGAACACTGAAGCTTTCTTT.

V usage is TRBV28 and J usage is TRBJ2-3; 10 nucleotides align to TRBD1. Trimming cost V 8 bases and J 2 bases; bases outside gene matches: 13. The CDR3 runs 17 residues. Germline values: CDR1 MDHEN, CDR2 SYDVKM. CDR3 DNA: TGTGCCAGCCCACCGGGACAGGGGCGTTGGGCCACAGATACGCAGTATTTT. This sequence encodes CASPPGQGRWATDTQYF.

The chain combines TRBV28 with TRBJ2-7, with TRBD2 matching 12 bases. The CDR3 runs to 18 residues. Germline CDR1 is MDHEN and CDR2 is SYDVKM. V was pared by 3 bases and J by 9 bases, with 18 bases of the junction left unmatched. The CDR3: CASSFLGIRLAGERSQYF. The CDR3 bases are TGTGCCAGCAGTTTTTTGGGAATTAGACTAGCGGGAGAAAGGTCGCAGTACTTC. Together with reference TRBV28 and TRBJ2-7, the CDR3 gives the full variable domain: DVKVTQSSRYLVKRTGEKVFLECVQDMDHENMFWYRQDPGLGLRLIYFSYDVKMKEKGDIPEGYSVSREKKERFSLILESASTNQTSMYLCASSFLGIRLAGERSQYFGPGTRLTVT.

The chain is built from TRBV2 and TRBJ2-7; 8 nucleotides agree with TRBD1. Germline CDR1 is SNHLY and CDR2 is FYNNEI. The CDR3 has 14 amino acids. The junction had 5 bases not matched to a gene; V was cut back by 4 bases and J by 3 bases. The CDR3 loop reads CASSGGTGRYEQYF. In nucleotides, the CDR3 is TGTGCCAGCAGTGGTGGGACAGGACGCTACGAGCAGTACTTC.

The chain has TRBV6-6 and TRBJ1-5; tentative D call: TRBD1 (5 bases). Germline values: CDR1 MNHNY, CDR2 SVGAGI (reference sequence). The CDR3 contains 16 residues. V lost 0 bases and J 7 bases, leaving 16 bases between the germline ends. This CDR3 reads CASSYSTSGVRQPQHF. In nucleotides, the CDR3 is TGTGCCAGCAGTTACTCGACATCGGGGGTGAGACAGCCCCAGCATTTT.

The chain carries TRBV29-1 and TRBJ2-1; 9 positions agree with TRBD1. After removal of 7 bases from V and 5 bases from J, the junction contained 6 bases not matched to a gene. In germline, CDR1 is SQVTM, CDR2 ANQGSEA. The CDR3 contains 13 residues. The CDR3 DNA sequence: TGCAGCGCCTCGGGACAGGGAGACAATGAGCAGTTCTTC. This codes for CSASGQGDNEQFF.

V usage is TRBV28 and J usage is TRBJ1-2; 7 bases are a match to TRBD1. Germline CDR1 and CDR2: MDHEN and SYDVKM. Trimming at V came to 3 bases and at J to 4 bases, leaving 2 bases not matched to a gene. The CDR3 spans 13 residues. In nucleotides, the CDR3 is TGTGCCAGCAGTTTTGGACAGGTCTATGGCTACACCTTC. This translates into CASSFGQVYGYTF.

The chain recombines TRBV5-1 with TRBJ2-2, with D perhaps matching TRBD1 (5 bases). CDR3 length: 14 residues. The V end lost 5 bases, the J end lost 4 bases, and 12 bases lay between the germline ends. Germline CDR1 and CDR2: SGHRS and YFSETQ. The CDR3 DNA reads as TGCGCCAGCAGACGTTCGCAGGGCACCGGGGAGCTGTTTTTT. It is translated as CASRRSQGTGELFF.

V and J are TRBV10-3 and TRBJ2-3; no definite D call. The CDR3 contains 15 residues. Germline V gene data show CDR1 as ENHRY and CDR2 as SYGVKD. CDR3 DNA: TGTGCTACATCAATCGCGCAAGAGGCCACAGATACGCAGTATTTT. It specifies CATSIAQEATDTQYF.

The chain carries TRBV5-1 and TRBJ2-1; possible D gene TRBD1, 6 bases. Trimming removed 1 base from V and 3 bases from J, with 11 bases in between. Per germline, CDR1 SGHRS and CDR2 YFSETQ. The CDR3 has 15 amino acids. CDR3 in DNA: TGCGCCAGCAGCTTGATGGGGGCTGGCTACAATGAGCAGTTCTTC. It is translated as CASSLMGAGYNEQFF.

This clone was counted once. CDR3: CASSSDLGTGDNEQFF. Here the CDR3 DNA reads TGTGCCAGCAGCTCCGACTTGGGGACGGGAGACAATGAGCAGTTCTTC. The chain couples TRBV9 to TRBJ2-1; perhaps TRBD2 as D (6 bases). Deletions cut 4 bases from V and 5 bases from J, with 19 bases between. CDR1 and CDR2 from the germline V gene are SGDLS and YYNGEE. CDR3 length equals 16 residues. The whole variable domain, filled in from reference TRBV9 and TRBJ2-1, reads DSGVTQTPKHLITATGQRVTLRCSPRSGDLSVYWYQQSLDQGLQFLIQYYNGEERAKGNILERFSAQQFPDLHSELNLSSLELGDSALYFCASSSDLGTGDNEQFFGPGTRLTVL.

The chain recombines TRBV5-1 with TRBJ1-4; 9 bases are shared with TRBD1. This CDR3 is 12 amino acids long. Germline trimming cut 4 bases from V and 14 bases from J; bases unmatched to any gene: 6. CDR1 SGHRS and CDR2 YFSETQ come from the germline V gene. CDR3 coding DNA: TGCGCCAGCAGCACGGGACAGGGACGGCTGTTTTTT. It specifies CASSTGQGRLFF.

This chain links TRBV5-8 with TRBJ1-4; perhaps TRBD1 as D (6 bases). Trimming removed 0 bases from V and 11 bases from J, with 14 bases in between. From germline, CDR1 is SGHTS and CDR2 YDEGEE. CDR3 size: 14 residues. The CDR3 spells CASSLEGTTVKLFF. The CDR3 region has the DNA TGTGCCAGCAGCTTGGAGGGGACAACGGTGAAACTGTTTTTT.

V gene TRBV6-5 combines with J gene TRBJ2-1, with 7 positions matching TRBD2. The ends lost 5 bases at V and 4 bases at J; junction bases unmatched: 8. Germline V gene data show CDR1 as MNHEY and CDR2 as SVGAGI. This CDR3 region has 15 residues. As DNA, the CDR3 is TGTGCCAGCAGTCCCTCTTGGCGGGAGTACAATGAGCAGTTCTTC. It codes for CASSPSWREYNEQFF.